Following are 13 T cell receptor beta chains from one sample sequenced in a study of T cell clones after liver transplantation. Assay used: immunoSEQ multiplex PCR; TCRdb lists only in-frame clones, some missing. The sample lists fewer than 20,000 clones, 85% to 90% occurring once. The sequences come from CD8+ T cells from blood, collected just over 45 months after liver transplant. These TCRs come from a human patient who received a liver transplant. Some T cells may originate from the graft donor.

A single count supports this clone. The chain couples TRBV7-9 to TRBJ2-1; 10 nucleotides match TRBD2. Trimming at V came to 5 bases and at J to 3 bases, leaving 1 base not matched to a gene. Germline CDR1 SEHNR, CDR2 FQNEAQ (reference sequence). This CDR3 is 14 amino acids long. The CDR3 bases are TGTGCCAGCAGCGGACTAGCGGACTACAATGAGCAGTTCTTC. Translating gives CASSGLADYNEQFF. Combining the CDR3 with reference TRBV7-9 and TRBJ2-1 gives the whole variable domain DTGVSQNPRHKITKRGQNVTFRCDPISEHNRLYWYRQTLGQGPEFLTYFQNEAQLEKSRLLSDRFSAERPKGSFSTLEIQRTEQGDSAMYLCASSGLADYNEQFFGPGTRLTVL.

The chain uses TRBV27 and TRBJ1-1, with D perhaps TRBD1 (6 bases). The V gene's germline CDR1 is MNHEY and CDR2 SMNVEV (reference sequence). CDR3 length equals 16 residues. V lost 3 bases and J 3 bases, leaving 17 bases between the germline ends. The CDR3 reads CASSFSLGGGDTEAFF. The CDR3 nucleotides read TGTGCCAGCAGTTTCTCCTTAGGGGGGGGCGACACTGAAGCTTTCTTT.

V and J are TRBV4-2 and TRBJ2-1, with 11 bases matching TRBD2. Germline assignment: CDR1 LGHNA and CDR2 YNFKEQ. V was pared by 6 bases and J by 2 bases, with 3 bases of the junction left unmatched. CDR3 length: 15 residues. CDR3 amino acids: CASSSGLAAYNEQFF. CDR3 in DNA: TGTGCCAGCAGTTCGGGACTAGCGGCCTACAATGAGCAGTTCTTC.

The rearrangement uses TRBV30 and TRBJ1-1, with D possibly TRBD1 on 5 matching bases. Germline CDR1 GTSNPN, CDR2 SVGIG (reference sequence). Trimming pared 2 bases from V and 1 base from J, leaving 11 bases between. The CDR3 covers 14 residues. CDR3 residues: CAWSLRGSNTEAFF. The CDR3 DNA follows: TGTGCCTGGAGTCTAAGGGGCTCGAACACTGAAGCTTTCTTT.

This clone has a single count. V gene TRBV5-6 combines with J gene TRBJ2-1, with 8 bases fitting TRBD1. The CDR3 runs 14 residues. Trimming removed 3 bases from V and 4 bases from J; junction bases left unmatched: 3. From germline, CDR1 is SGHDT and CDR2 YYEEEE. This CDR3 reads CASSSDRGYNEQFF. The CDR3 nucleotides are TGTGCCAGCAGCTCTGACAGGGGTTACAATGAGCAGTTCTTC.

This clone appeared a few times. This chain uses TRBV7-2 with TRBJ1-2; D may be TRBD1 (6 bases). Germline V gene data show CDR1 as SGHTA and CDR2 as FQGNSA. This CDR3 region has 15 residues. Deletions cut 5 bases from V and 5 bases from J, with 18 bases between. The CDR3 here is CASSLHRGGGYGYTF. CDR3 bases: TGTGCCAGCAGCCTCCATCGCGGGGGCGGATATGGCTACACCTTC.

This clone was recorded once. V is TRBV7-9 and J is TRBJ1-1; TRBD1 is a possible D gene (6 bases). Germline V gives CDR1 SEHNR, CDR2 FQNEAQ (reference sequence). CDR3 length: 15 residues. The V and J ends lost 5 bases and 1 base respectively, with 14 bases between them. The CDR3 protein is CASSLKIQGNTEAFF. The CDR3 nucleotides read TGTGCCAGCAGCCTAAAGATACAGGGGAACACTGAAGCTTTCTTT.

The V and J genes are TRBV13 and TRBJ1-2, with a tentative D call TRBD1 (5 bases). This CDR3 spans 15 amino acids. V lost 5 bases and J 3 bases, leaving 16 bases between the germline ends. Germline V gene lookup returns CDR1 PRHDT and CDR2 FYEKMQ (reference sequence). The CDR3: CASSEPGHSDYGYTF. The DNA of the CDR3 is TGTGCCAGCAGCGAACCGGGGCATTCGGACTATGGCTACACCTTC.

This chain links TRBV9 with TRBJ2-1, with 11 bases that match TRBD2. The CDR3 consists of 15 residues. Germline V gene lookup returns CDR1 SGDLS and CDR2 YYNGEE. V shed 3 bases and J 4 bases; nucleotides not matched to a gene: 3. CDR3 residues: CASSETSGEYNEQFF. In DNA, the CDR3 is TGTGCCAGCAGCGAGACTAGCGGGGAGTACAATGAGCAGTTCTTC.

The V gene is TRBV5-8, the J gene TRBJ2-1; 7 bases agree with TRBD1. The CDR3 totals 19 residues. In germline, CDR1 is SGHTS, CDR2 YDEGEE. The V gene end was trimmed by 2 bases and the J gene end by 4 bases; junction bases not matched to a gene: 18. The CDR3 loop is CASSFFDRDSVRIYNEQFF. CDR3 bases: TGTGCCAGCAGCTTTTTTGACAGGGATTCCGTTAGAATTTACAATGAGCAGTTCTTC.

CDR3 sequence: CASSSGLAGTSYNEQFF. CDR3 coding DNA: TGTGCCAGCAGCTCGGGACTAGCGGGGACCTCCTACAATGAGCAGTTCTTC. The V gene is TRBV7-3, the J gene TRBJ2-1, with 13 bases aligning to TRBD2. The CDR3 has 17 amino acids. The J segment lost 0 bases and the V segment lost 4 bases, leaving 3 bases of the junction unmatched. The germline CDR1 and CDR2 sequences are SGHTA and FQGTGA.

The chain is built from TRBV28 and TRBJ2-3; D gene ambiguous. This CDR3 contains 15 residues. Germline-derived CDR1 and CDR2 are MDHEN and SYDVKM. V was pared by 4 bases and J by 4 bases, with 15 bases between. Written as DNA, the CDR3 is TGTGCCAGCAGTTCCGAGGACCAGTACCCAGATACGCAGTATTTT. Its translation: CASSSEDQYPDTQYF.

The chain is built from TRBV11-2 and TRBJ2-4; 12 bases are a match to TRBD2. The germline V gene encodes CDR1 SGHAT and CDR2 FQNNGV. This CDR3 comprises 15 residues. The junction had 5 bases not matched to a gene; V was cut back by 5 bases and J by 6 bases. CDR3 residues: CASSPWTSGINIQYF. DNA of the CDR3: TGTGCCAGCAGCCCTTGGACTAGCGGGATAAACATTCAGTACTTC.